These 28 T cell receptor beta chains share one sample of origin, sequenced in a study of blood T cell repertoires in COVID-19. Repertoires were generated with immunoSEQ multiplex PCR, while TCRdb's copy carries only in-frame clones and drops some. The data contain roughly 520,000 clones, roughly 90% of them singletons. The sequencing sample was made of PBMCs or T cells enriched from blood (not recorded which). The source is a woman aged 35 to 49 who had recovered from COVID-19.

This chain uses TRBV10-1 with TRBJ2-7; possible D gene TRBD1, 6 bases. V shed 3 bases and J shed 2 bases, with 8 bases lying between them. Germline V lookup: CDR1 WNHNN, CDR2 SYGVQD (reference sequence). The CDR3 extends over 13 amino acids. CDR3: CASSEGGAYEQYF. CDR3 nucleotides: TGCGCCAGCAGTGAAGGGGGAGCCTACGAGCAGTACTTC.

The chain recombines TRBV5-1 with TRBJ2-7; 7 bases fit TRBD1. The V and J ends lost 4 bases and 2 bases, in that order; junction bases with no gene match: 9. The CDR3 runs 15 residues. CDR1 is SGHRS and CDR2 is YFSETQ in the germline V gene. The CDR3 DNA reads as TGCGCCAGCAGCCTGGGGACAGATATTACCTACGAGCAGTACTTC. Translation gives CASSLGTDITYEQYF.

This chain joins TRBV29-1 and TRBJ1-2; D perhaps matches TRBD1 (6 bases). Germline V gene lookup returns CDR1 SQVTM and CDR2 ANQGSEA. V was trimmed by 4 bases and J by 4 bases, leaving 16 bases between them. This CDR3 contains 14 residues. The CDR3: CSVVFQGRSYGYTF. The DNA for the CDR3 is TGCAGCGTTGTCTTCCAGGGGCGCAGCTATGGCTACACCTTC.

This clone was counted once. The V and J genes are TRBV1 and TRBJ2-3; the table's D call of TRBD2 was not tested on the DNA. TRBV1 is a documented pseudogene. The CDR3 contains 16 residues. As DNA, the CDR3 is TGCACCAGCAGCCTCCCGGGACTAGCCTACACAGATACGCAGTATTTT. Its protein product is CTSSLPGLAYTDTQYF.

The chain links TRBV7-2 to TRBJ1-1; 8 bases are a match to TRBD1. Germline CDR1 is SGHTA and CDR2 is FQGNSA. CDR3 size: 14 residues. Trimming at V came to 5 bases and at J to 4 bases, leaving 6 bases not matched to a gene. The CDR3 nucleotides read TGTGCCAGCAGCCCTCAGGGGGCGAGCACTGAAGCTTTCTTT. This translates into CASSPQGASTEAFF.

This chain uses TRBV5-1 with TRBJ1-2, with D maybe TRBD1 (5 bases). CDR1 is SGHRS and CDR2 is YFSETQ in the germline V gene. The CDR3 is made up of 15 amino acids. V lost 4 bases to trimming and J lost 3 bases, with 16 bases between them. CDR3 region: CASSVTAGVDYGYTF. CDR3 coding DNA: TGCGCCAGCAGCGTGACAGCCGGAGTTGACTATGGCTACACCTTC.

The chain is built from TRBV4-3 and TRBJ2-1, with D hard to call. Trimming left V 1 base short and J 0 bases short, with 16 bases between. Germline CDR1 LGHNA, CDR2 YSLEER. The CDR3 is 18 amino acids. The CDR3 sequence is CASSQGPVTASSYNEQFF. The CDR3 DNA reads as TGCGCCAGCAGCCAAGGTCCCGTAACGGCTAGCTCCTACAATGAGCAGTTCTTC.

V usage is TRBV6-1 and J usage is TRBJ1-1; 12 positions match TRBD1. The CDR3 length is 19 residues. Germline loops: CDR1 MNHNS, CDR2 SASEGT. Unmatched junction bases numbered 18, after V lost 4 bases and J lost 6 bases. CDR3 DNA: TGTGCCAGCAGTGCCGGGACAGGGGGCCTACAATCGATTCGGGCTGAAGCTTTCTTT. Its translation: CASSAGTGGLQSIRAEAFF.

In the case of this clone: This CDR3 is also generated by other DNA sequences in the sample. The chain couples TRBV27 to TRBJ1-5; D is unresolved. The V end was cut by 3 bases, the J end by 0 bases, with 3 bases between. Per germline, CDR1 MNHEY and CDR2 SMNVEV (reference sequence). This CDR3 has 13 residues. CDR3 DNA: TGTGCCAGCAGTTTCCTTAGCAATCAGCCCCAGCATTTT. This sequence encodes CASSFLSNQPQHF.

This clone was recorded many times. The V call is TRBV19, the J call TRBJ2-3; D is ambiguous. Trimming pared 3 bases from V and 6 bases from J, leaving 10 bases between. This CDR3 has 13 residues. Germline-derived CDR1 and CDR2 are LNHDA and SQIVND (reference sequence). Here the CDR3 reads CASSMRSGDTQYF. The DNA of the CDR3 is TGTGCCAGTAGTATGCGGAGTGGGGATACGCAGTATTTT.

The chain joins TRBV7-9 to TRBJ1-1; D not resolved. This CDR3 has 16 amino acids. Germline CDR1 and CDR2: SEHNR and FQNEAQ (reference sequence). Trimming left V 1 base short and J 1 base short, with 13 bases between. Here the CDR3 reads CASSLVFGPKNTEAFF. Written as DNA, the CDR3 is TGTGCCAGCAGCTTAGTGTTTGGCCCGAAGAACACTGAAGCTTTCTTT.

The chain couples TRBV18 to TRBJ1-5; D gene unclear. The CDR3 runs to 13 residues. V lost 3 bases and J 5 bases, leaving 8 bases between the germline ends. Germline-derived CDR1 and CDR2 are KGHSH and LQKENI. Here the CDR3 DNA reads TGTGCCAGCTCACCCCGGGATGATCAGCCCCAGCATTTT. This translates into CASSPRDDQPQHF.

The rearrangement links TRBV5-4 to TRBJ2-5; 8 nucleotides line up with TRBD2. V lost 7 bases to trimming and J lost 1 base; unmatched junction nucleotides: 6. The CDR3 length is 14 residues. Germline CDR1 and CDR2: SGHNT and YYREEE (reference sequence). This CDR3 is CASAGGGLQETQYF. The DNA of the CDR3 is TGTGCCAGCGCCGGGGGGGGCCTCCAAGAGACCCAGTACTTC. The full variable domain, in which reference TRBV5-4 and TRBJ2-5 provide the parts outside the CDR3, is ETGVTQSPTHLIKTRGQQVTLRCSSQSGHNTVSWYQQALGQGPQFIFQYYREEENGRGNFPPRFSGLQFPNYSSELNVNALELDDSALYLCASAGGGLQETQYFGPGTRLLVL.

This clone was seen a single time. The V and J genes are TRBV6-5 and TRBJ1-5; D call uncertain. The CDR3 consists of 12 residues. Trimming took 6 bases from V and 4 from J, leaving 7 bases between them. The V gene's germline CDR1 is MNHEY and CDR2 SVGAGI. The CDR3 sequence is CASRASNQPQHF. CDR3 bases: TGTGCCAGCAGAGCTAGTAATCAGCCCCAGCATTTT.

This clone was seen only a few times. V gene TRBV4-3 combines with J gene TRBJ2-7; 7 nucleotides align to TRBD2. Germline-derived CDR1 and CDR2 are LGHNA and YSLEER. This CDR3 is 16 amino acids long. After removal of 0 bases from V and 4 bases from J, the junction contained 9 bases not matched to a gene. The CDR3 protein is CASSQDEGGPSYEQYF. The CDR3, as DNA: TGCGCCAGCAGCCAAGATGAGGGAGGGCCCTCTTACGAGCAGTACTTC.

The chain uses TRBV10-3 and TRBJ2-7, with a possible D match to TRBD2 (5 bases). CDR1 and CDR2 from the germline V gene are ENHRY and SYGVKD. The V and J ends lost 3 bases and 5 bases respectively, with 8 bases between them. This CDR3 is built from 12 residues. CDR3 region: CAISDSGDEQYF. CDR3 bases: TGTGCCATCAGTGACTCCGGGGACGAGCAGTACTTC.

This clone was found a few times. The V call is TRBV4-3, the J call TRBJ2-1; D possibly corresponds to TRBD2 (5 bases). V lost 0 bases, J lost 0 bases, and 21 bases lay in between. Germline values: CDR1 LGHNA, CDR2 YSLEER. This CDR3 has 20 residues. The chain's CDR3 is CASSQDRFFGERNSYNEQFF. DNA for the CDR3: TGCGCCAGCAGCCAAGATCGATTCTTTGGGGAGAGGAACTCCTACAATGAGCAGTTCTTC.

This chain joins TRBV4-1 and TRBJ2-2; TRBD2 agrees at 9 bases. V lost 4 bases to trimming and J lost 6 bases; unmatched junction nucleotides: 6. CDR1 is MGHRA, CDR2 YSYEKL, per germline. This CDR3 has 15 residues. The DNA of the CDR3 is TGCGCCAGCAGCCGGGACGGCGGGAGGGCCGGGGAGCTGTTTTTT. It encodes CASSRDGGRAGELFF.

The rearrangement uses TRBV9 and TRBJ2-2; weak D call: TRBD1 (5 bases). Germline V CDR1 and CDR2: SGDLS, YYNGEE. V gave up 0 bases and J gave up 7 bases, with 19 bases separating them. CDR3 size: 17 residues. This chain's CDR3 is CASSVGFGPRRGGELFF. The CDR3 DNA follows: TGTGCCAGCAGCGTAGGATTTGGTCCTAGAAGGGGCGGGGAGCTGTTTTTT.

The chain couples TRBV6-5 to TRBJ2-1, with D tentatively TRBD2 (6 bases). Trimming removed 5 bases from V and 5 bases from J, with 16 bases in between. Germline V CDR1 and CDR2: MNHEY, SVGAGI. This CDR3 is 15 amino acids long. CDR3 in amino acids: CASSRDFTINNEQFF. The CDR3 region has the DNA TGTGCCAGCAGTCGGGACTTCACTATAAACAATGAGCAGTTCTTC.

This chain joins TRBV7-2 and TRBJ2-1, with 12 positions matching TRBD1. The ends lost 5 bases at V and 8 bases at J; junction bases unmatched: 13. The CDR3 sequence is 17 residues long. From germline, CDR1 is SGHTA and CDR2 FQGNSA. CDR3 residues: CASSARAAGTGGYEQFF. In nucleotides, the CDR3 is TGTGCCAGCAGCGCTAGGGCCGCCGGGACAGGGGGCTATGAGCAGTTCTTC. Filled out from reference TRBV7-2 and TRBJ2-1, the complete variable domain reads GAGVSQSPSNKVTEKGKDVELRCDPISGHTALYWYRQSLGQGLEFLIYFQGNSAPDKSGLPSDRFSAERTGGSVSTLTIQRTQQEDSAVYLCASSARAAGTGGYEQFFGPGTRLTVL.

The J gene is TRBJ2-3, the V gene TRBV6-4, with D possibly TRBD1 on 6 matching bases. Germline CDR1 MRHNA, CDR2 SNTAGT. V was shortened by 5 bases and J by 2 bases, with 8 bases between the two germline ends. There are 13 residues in the CDR3. CDR3 region: CASSRDNTDTQYF. CDR3 sequence (DNA): TGTGCCAGCAGTCGGGACAACACAGATACGCAGTATTTT.

The rearrangement uses TRBV18 and TRBJ1-1; no clear D. The CDR3 has 13 residues. Trimming removed 6 bases at V and 0 bases at J, with 8 bases between. Germline V gene lookup returns CDR1 KGHSH and CDR2 LQKENI. The CDR3 sequence: CASSQSLNTEAFF. CDR3 nucleotide sequence: TGTGCCAGCTCCCAGTCCCTGAACACTGAAGCTTTCTTT.

The genes are TRBV24-1 and TRBJ2-2; the match to TRBD2 covers 8 bases. CDR1 and CDR2 from the germline V gene are KGHDR and SFDVKD. The trim removed 4 bases at V and 4 bases at J, leaving 4 bases unmatched. The length of the CDR3 is 15 residues. The CDR3 loop reads CATSEPSGFTGELFF. DNA for the CDR3: TGTGCCACCAGTGAGCCTAGCGGGTTCACCGGGGAGCTGTTTTTT.

V and J are TRBV11-2 and TRBJ2-7; D perhaps matches TRBD2 (5 bases). V shed 5 bases and J shed 2 bases, with 19 bases lying between them. The germline gives CDR1 SGHAT, CDR2 FQNNGV. The CDR3 length is 16 residues. The CDR3 DNA reads as TGTGCCAGCAGCCTCCAAGCCGGGATCAGCCCCTACGAGCAGTACTTC. Its protein is CASSLQAGISPYEQYF. The variable domain in full, with the rest retrieved from reference TRBV11-2 and TRBJ2-7, is EAGVAQSPRYKIIEKRQSVAFWCNPISGHATLYWYQQILGQGPKLLIQFQNNGVVDDSQLPKDRFSAERLKGVDSTLKIQPAKLEDSAVYLCASSLQAGISPYEQYFGPGTRLTVT.

The chain carries TRBV25-1 and TRBJ1-2; weak D call: TRBD1 (5 bases). The CDR3 sequence is 14 residues long. Germline CDR1 is MGHDK and CDR2 is SYGVNS. V was pared by 5 bases and J by 4 bases, with 14 bases between. The CDR3: CASSNDGGTYGYTF. The CDR3 DNA reads as TGTGCCAGCAGTAATGACGGGGGAACCTATGGCTACACCTTC.

The rearrangement links TRBV19 to TRBJ2-5, with D perhaps matching TRBD1 (5 bases). The CDR3 is 13 amino acids. Germline V lookup: CDR1 LNHDA, CDR2 SQIVND (reference sequence). V lost 4 bases and J lost 2, with 8 bases in between. CDR3 sequence (DNA): TGTGCCAGTAGTACGACAGAGCAAGAGACCCAGTACTTC. This gives the protein CASSTTEQETQYF.

The chain has TRBV18 and TRBJ2-2; 9 nucleotides agree with TRBD1. Losses at the gene ends were 3 bases for V and 7 bases for J; bases not matched to a gene: 6. CDR3 length: 15 amino acids. The germline gives CDR1 KGHSH, CDR2 LQKENI. The CDR3, as DNA: TGTGCCAGCTCACCGGGACAGGGACGGGACGGGGAGCTGTTTTTT. It codes for CASSPGQGRDGELFF.